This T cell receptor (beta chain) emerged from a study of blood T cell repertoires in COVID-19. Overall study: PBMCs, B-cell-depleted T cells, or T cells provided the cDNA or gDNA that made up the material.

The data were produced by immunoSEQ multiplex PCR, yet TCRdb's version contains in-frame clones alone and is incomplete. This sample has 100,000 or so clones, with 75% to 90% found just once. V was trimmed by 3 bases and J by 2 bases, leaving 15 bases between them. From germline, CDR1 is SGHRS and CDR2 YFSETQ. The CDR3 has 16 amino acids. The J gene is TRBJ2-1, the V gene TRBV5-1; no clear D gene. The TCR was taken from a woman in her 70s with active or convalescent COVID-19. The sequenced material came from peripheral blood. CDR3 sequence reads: CASSSNSGLAYNEQFF. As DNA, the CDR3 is TGCGCCAGCAGCTCAAATTCGGGTCTGGCCTACAATGAGCAGTTCTTC. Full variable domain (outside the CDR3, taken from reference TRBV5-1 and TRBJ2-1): KAGVTQTPRYLIKTRGQQVTLSCSPISGHRSVSWYQQTPGQGLQFLFEYFSETQRNKGNFPGRFSGRQFSNSRSEMNVSTLELGDSALYLCASSSNSGLAYNEQFFGPGTRLTVL.